Below, 29 T cell receptor beta chains from the same sample are listed, as sequenced in a study of blood T cell repertoires in COVID-19. Clones were sequenced by immunoSEQ multiplex PCR, and TCRdb holds only the in-frame ones, with some missing. The sample has a few hundred thousand clones; about 91% are singletons. The source material was peripheral blood. The source is a woman aged 55 to 70 with acute or convalescent COVID-19.

This clone was counted only a few times. This chain links TRBV28 with TRBJ1-1, with 9 bases aligning to TRBD1. The CDR3 is made up of 14 amino acids. Trimming at V came to 3 bases and at J to 3 bases, leaving 2 bases not matched to a gene. The germline V gene encodes CDR1 MDHEN and CDR2 SYDVKM. The CDR3 loop is CASSFYRGHTEAFF. For the CDR3, the DNA is TGTGCCAGCAGTTTTTACAGGGGGCACACTGAAGCTTTCTTT.

This clone was recorded a few times. CDR3 amino acids: CASSYSKVTGTGGFRFQPQHF. CDR3 coding DNA: TGTGCCAGCAGTTATTCGAAAGTAACCGGGACAGGGGGTTTTCGGTTTCAGCCCCAGCATTTT. The J gene is TRBJ1-5, the V gene TRBV6-9; 11 bases are shared with TRBD1. This CDR3 comprises 21 residues. Germline CDR1 is MNHGY and CDR2 is SVAAGI. The V and J ends lost 0 bases and 6 bases, in that order; junction bases with no gene match: 19.

This rearrangement joins TRBV5-6 to TRBJ1-2, with D possibly being TRBD1 (5 bases). Germline assignment: CDR1 SGHDT and CDR2 YYEEEE. Trimming stripped 0 bases from V and 4 bases from J, with 13 bases between. The CDR3 is made up of 15 amino acids. The CDR3 DNA reads as TGTGCCAGCAGCTTGGCCCCCAGCACAGGCTATGGCTACACCTTC. Amino acid sequence: CASSLAPSTGYGYTF. Complete variable domain (other parts from reference TRBV5-6 and TRBJ1-2): DAGVTQSPTHLIKTRGQQVTLRCSPKSGHDTVSWYQQALGQGPQFIFQYYEEEERQRGNFPDRFSGHQFPNYSSELNVNALLLGDSALYLCASSLAPSTGYGYTFGSGTRLTVV.

The chain is built from TRBV10-3 and TRBJ1-3; TRBD1 matches at 8 bases. V shed 4 bases, J shed 0 bases, and the junction held 2 bases outside the gene matches. The germline V gene has CDR1 ENHRY and CDR2 SYGVKD. CDR3 length equals 15 residues. The CDR3 is CAISVTGGSGNTIYF. CDR3 nucleotide sequence: TGTGCCATCAGTGTCACAGGGGGCTCTGGAAACACCATATATTTT.

V gene TRBV28 combines with J gene TRBJ1-2; 11 nucleotides line up with TRBD1. Germline V CDR1 and CDR2: MDHEN, SYDVKM. The CDR3 runs to 13 residues. The trim removed 6 bases at V and 6 bases at J, leaving 3 bases unmatched. DNA of the CDR3: TGTGCCAGCAGGGACAGGGGGCTCAATGGCTACACCTTC. This encodes CASRDRGLNGYTF.

This chain uses TRBV27 with TRBJ2-1, with TRBD1 as a possible D gene (6 bases). In germline, CDR1 is MNHEY, CDR2 SMNVEV (reference sequence). The CDR3 length is 15 residues. The V gene lost 8 bases and the J gene lost 5 bases, with 19 bases spanning the gap. The CDR3 region is CASGLLDSPDNEQFF. DNA of the CDR3: TGTGCCAGCGGGCTCTTGGACAGCCCTGACAATGAGCAGTTCTTC.

The chain links TRBV29-1 to TRBJ1-2; 10 bases match TRBD1. V trimming: 2 bases; J trimming: 8 bases; junction bases outside the gene matches: 5. Per the germline V gene, CDR1 is SQVTM and CDR2 is ANQGSEA. The CDR3 sequence is 13 residues long. In DNA, the CDR3 is TGCAGCGTTGAAAGGGACAGGGGTCGAGGCTACACCTTC. It specifies CSVERDRGRGYTF.

The genes are TRBV19 and TRBJ2-7; D not resolved. There are 13 residues in the CDR3. Germline assignment: CDR1 LNHDA and CDR2 SQIVND (reference sequence). Between the trimmed V and J ends, which lost 3 bases and 0 bases, there was a span of 6 bases. Here the CDR3 reads CASSINLSYEQYF. CDR3 sequence (DNA): TGTGCCAGTAGTATTAATCTCTCCTACGAGCAGTACTTC. The complete variable domain, with remaining parts taken from reference TRBV19 and TRBJ2-7, reads DGGITQSPKYLFRKEGQNVTLSCEQNLNHDAMYWYRQDPGQGLRLIYYSQIVNDFQKGDIAEGYSVSREKKESFPLTVTSAQKNPTAFYLCASSINLSYEQYFGPGTRLTVT.

The chain combines TRBV28 with TRBJ2-3; TRBD1 aligns across 9 bases. The CDR3 length is 15 residues. The germline V gene has CDR1 MDHEN and CDR2 SYDVKM. The V gene end was trimmed by 4 bases and the J gene end by 0 bases; junction bases not matched to a gene: 2. CDR3 DNA sequence: TGTGCCAGCAGTTCAGGGACAGGGAGCACAGATACGCAGTATTTT. The encoded protein is CASSSGTGSTDTQYF.

V is TRBV2 and J is TRBJ2-1, with TRBD2 matching 16 bases. The CDR3 has 17 amino acids. V gave up 5 bases and J gave up 7 bases; unmatched junction bases: 8. Per the germline V gene, CDR1 is SNHLY and CDR2 is FYNNEI. Here the CDR3 DNA reads TGTGCCAGCAGTTGGGGGACTAGCGGGAGGGAGAGTAATGAGCAGTTCTTC. Translated: CASSWGTSGRESNEQFF.

CDR3: CASSQRGMNTEAFF. The CDR3 nucleotides are TGTGCCAGCAGCCAAAGGGGCATGAACACTGAAGCTTTCTTT. The chain joins TRBV3-1 (or the pseudogene TRBV3-2) to TRBJ1-1; tentatively, D is TRBD1 (5 bases). CDR1 and CDR2 (germline): LGHDT, YNNKEL (reference sequence). The CDR3 covers 14 residues. V was shortened by 2 bases and J by 0 bases, with 7 bases between the two germline ends.

J is TRBJ1-3 and V is TRBV6-5, with D tentatively TRBD1 (6 bases). CDR3 length equals 16 residues. Germline loops: CDR1 MNHEY, CDR2 SVGAGI. V lost 2 bases, J lost 4 bases, and 15 bases lay in between. The DNA for the CDR3 is TGTGCCAGCAGTTACAAGGGGCAGGGGATCGGAAACACCATATATTTT. The encoded protein is CASSYKGQGIGNTIYF.

The rearrangement uses TRBV24-1 and TRBJ1-2; 8 positions agree with TRBD1. The junction had 11 bases not matched to a gene; V was cut back by 1 base and J by 8 bases. CDR3 length: 16 amino acids. Looked up from germline, CDR1 is KGHDR and CDR2 is SFDVKD. The CDR3 loop is CATSDFGTGSIRGYTF. For the CDR3, the DNA is TGTGCCACCAGTGATTTTGGGACAGGCTCCATTCGGGGCTACACCTTC.

The genes are TRBV25-1 and TRBJ2-1; D might be TRBD2 (7 bases). The CDR3 has 17 amino acids. Germline V gene sequence: CDR1 MGHDK, CDR2 SYGVNS. Deletions cut 4 bases from V and 0 bases from J, with 16 bases between. CDR3: CASSGGPGGSSYNEQFF. DNA of the CDR3: TGTGCCAGCAGTGGGGGGCCGGGCGGGAGCTCCTACAATGAGCAGTTCTTC.

This clone was detected a few times. V and J are TRBV11-2 and TRBJ2-7; no reliable D call. The CDR3 sequence is 13 residues long. Germline V gene sequence: CDR1 SGHAT, CDR2 FQNNGV. Between the trimmed V and J ends, which lost 5 bases and 6 bases, there was a span of 14 bases. The CDR3 here is CASSPALLGEQYF. CDR3 in DNA: TGTGCCAGCAGCCCCGCCTTGCTAGGCGAGCAGTACTTC.

The chain has TRBV6-2 or TRBV6-3 and TRBJ2-7; weak D call: TRBD2 (6 bases). This CDR3 contains 13 residues. CDR1 and CDR2 (germline): MNHEY, SVGEGT. V lost 1 base and J 4 bases, leaving 8 bases between the germline ends. This CDR3 reads CASSYLGGYEQYF. CDR3 DNA: TGTGCCAGCAGTTACTTGGGGGGATACGAGCAGTACTTC.

This chain connects TRBV18 to TRBJ1-1; no firm D call. The CDR3 has 14 amino acids. V was pared by 3 bases and J by 4 bases, with 12 bases between. The V gene's germline CDR1 is KGHSH and CDR2 LQKENI. The CDR3 nucleotides are TGTGCCAGCTCACCTTCCCAGGCGAGCACTGAAGCTTTCTTT. It is translated as CASSPSQASTEAFF.

In regard to this clone: The junction shows a germline mismatch at one end, possibly a read error. The rearrangement uses TRBV7-7 and TRBJ2-7; 7 bases are a match to TRBD1. The CDR3 length is 15 residues. In germline, CDR1 is SSHAT, CDR2 FNYEAQ (reference sequence). CDR3 sequence: CASSPWTGGLGEQYF. In DNA form, the CDR3 reads TGTGCTAGCAGCCCATGGACAGGAGGATTGGGGGAGCAGTACTTC. The full variable domain, its missing parts supplied by reference TRBV7-7 and TRBJ2-7, is GAGVSQSPRYKVTKRGQDVTLRCDPISSHATLYWYQQALGQGPEFLTYFNYEAQPDKSGLPSDRFSAERPEGSISTLTIQRTEQRDSAMYRCASSPWTGGLGEQYFGPGTRLTVT.

The chain links TRBV6-2 or TRBV6-3 to TRBJ1-1, with 10 bases aligning to TRBD1. The CDR3 length is 16 residues. Germline V gives CDR1 MNHEY, CDR2 SVGEGT. V shed 0 bases and J 4 bases; nucleotides not matched to a gene: 5. In nucleotides, the CDR3 is TGTGCCAGCAGTTACTCAGCGGACAGGGGGTTCACTGAAGCTTTCTTT. Amino acid sequence: CASSYSADRGFTEAFF.

On this clone itself: Other DNA sequences in the sample encode the same CDR3. The chain uses TRBV7-3 and TRBJ2-7; 10 bases align to TRBD1. With 4 bases clipped from V and 5 bases from J, the junction kept 5 bases outside the gene matches. Per the germline V gene, CDR1 is SGHTA and CDR2 is FQGTGA. This CDR3 spans 14 amino acids. The CDR3 DNA reads TGTGCCAGCAGCTCCGGGACAGGGGCTAACGAGCAGTACTTC. It translates to CASSSGTGANEQYF.

This sequence joins TRBV7-2 and TRBJ2-7; 9 bases are a match to TRBD2. This CDR3 has 14 residues. V was pared by 3 bases and J by 6 bases, with 6 bases of the junction left unmatched. Germline V gene sequence: CDR1 SGHTA, CDR2 FQGNSA. DNA of the CDR3: TGTGCCAGCAGCTTGGAGCGGGAGGCGCCCGAGCAGTACTTC. It translates to CASSLEREAPEQYF.

The V and J genes are TRBV14 and TRBJ2-7, with D unclear. Germline CDR1 SGHDN, CDR2 FVKESK. The CDR3 covers 14 residues. V shed 0 bases and J shed 2 bases, with 8 bases lying between them. CDR3 region: CASSQELGPYEQYF. The CDR3, as DNA: TGTGCCAGCAGCCAAGAGTTGGGCCCCTACGAGCAGTACTTC.

This chain connects TRBV13 to TRBJ1-6; 9 bases are a match to TRBD1. Germline-derived CDR1 and CDR2 are PRHDT and FYEKMQ (reference sequence). This CDR3 spans 16 amino acids. J lost 10 bases, V lost 5 bases, and 12 bases had no gene match. The CDR3 DNA reads TGTGCCAGCAGCCCCACGGGACAGGGTGGGCGATCACCCCTCCACTTT. Amino acids: CASSPTGQGGRSPLHF.

The chain has TRBV3-1 (or the pseudogene TRBV3-2) and TRBJ2-2; 8 nucleotides align to TRBD1. CDR1 and CDR2 (germline): LGHDT, YNNKEL (reference sequence). CDR3 length equals 15 residues. V lost 1 base and J lost 6; bases outside the gene matches: 4. For the CDR3, the DNA is TGTGCCAGCAGCCAAGGACAGGGGTCGGCCGGGGAGCTGTTTTTT. It yields the protein CASSQGQGSAGELFF.

The chain joins TRBV7-3 to TRBJ2-5; D not resolved. Trimming removed 6 bases from V and 4 bases from J, with 21 bases in between. CDR1 is SGHTA, CDR2 FQGTGA, per germline. The CDR3 length is 16 residues. Here the CDR3 reads CASSRTGSPGLETQYF. In DNA form, the CDR3 reads TGTGCCAGCAGTCGTACCGGGTCTCCCGGCTTAGAGACCCAGTACTTC.

Only one count was recorded for this clone. The chain is built from TRBV7-9 and TRBJ2-1; 11 nucleotides align to TRBD2. Germline-derived CDR1 and CDR2 are SEHNR and FQNEAQ (reference sequence). This CDR3 region has 16 residues. The trim removed 6 bases at V and 8 bases at J, leaving 12 bases unmatched. CDR3 in amino acids: CASSFRGLADRDEQFF. The CDR3 bases are TGTGCCAGCAGTTTCAGGGGACTAGCGGACCGGGATGAGCAGTTCTTC.

V usage is TRBV4-2 and J usage is TRBJ2-7; 12 positions match TRBD2. V dropped 0 bases and J dropped 1; count of bases not matched to a gene: 10. The CDR3 spans 19 residues. In germline, CDR1 is LGHNA, CDR2 YNFKEQ. CDR3 residues: CASSQDYSWTSGTSYEQYF. The CDR3 coding sequence is TGTGCCAGCAGCCAAGATTATTCCTGGACTAGCGGGACATCCTACGAGCAGTACTTC.

This rearrangement joins TRBV6-6 to TRBJ1-6; TRBD1 might be the D (6 bases). The V and J ends lost 2 bases and 9 bases respectively, with 14 bases between them. This CDR3 spans 15 amino acids. The germline CDR1 and CDR2 sequences are MNHNY and SVGAGI (reference sequence). Here the CDR3 DNA reads TGTGCCAGCAGTTACGAGCGGGGGCTAGGTTCACCCCTCCACTTT. Its protein is CASSYERGLGSPLHF.

The chain carries TRBV6-5 and TRBJ2-1; possible D gene TRBD1, 5 bases. The V gene's germline CDR1 is MNHEY and CDR2 SVGAGI. The CDR3 is 16 residues long. V gave up 4 bases and J gave up 2 bases, with 15 bases separating them. Here the CDR3 reads CASSLHPDSPYNEQFF. The CDR3, as DNA: TGTGCCAGCAGTTTACATCCTGACAGCCCCTACAATGAGCAGTTCTTC.